The clone carrying this T cell receptor (beta chain) was detected only a few times. As yet, its antigen is unknown. The V gene end was trimmed by 7 bases and the J gene end by 0 bases; junction bases not matched to a gene: 1. From germline, CDR1 is WNHNN and CDR2 SYGVQD (reference sequence). This CDR3 is built from 14 residues. TCRdb's table, derived via immunoSEQ multiplex PCR, lists solely in-frame clones and lacks some. The table lists tens of thousands of clones, about 66% of them singletons. Sequencing followed a ViraFEST assay step that expanded antigen-specific CD4+ T cells with viral peptide pools. On day 10 of culture, CD4+ T cells were separated out. Participants completed two doses of the BNT162b2 or mRNA-1273 vaccine. The data were obtained in a study of vaccination effects on CD4 cells after COVID-19.

The source was CD4+ T cells from PBMCs cultured with SARS-CoV-2 spike peptides, collected after COVID-19 vaccination. The chain combines TRBV10-1 with TRBJ2-2, with TRBD2 matching over 8 bases. The sequence came from a human donor who received a COVID-19 vaccine. CDR3 nucleotides: TGCGCCAGCAAACTAGCGGCGAACACCGGGGAGCTGTTTTTT. Amino acid sequence: CASKLAANTGELFF.